The 24 T cell receptor beta chains given below trace back to one sample, sequenced in a study of blood T cell repertoires in COVID-19. Some clones are missing from TCRdb's copy, which holds only in-frame ones; the method was immunoSEQ multiplex PCR. The table has 100,000 to 110,000 clones, over 65% seen once. Sequenced input: peripheral blood. These receptor sequences come from a human donor in a cohort sampled during active COVID-19.

This clone was seen a single time. J is TRBJ2-3 and V is TRBV12-3 or TRBV12-4; D gene uncertain. V lost 5 bases to trimming and J lost 0 bases, with 6 bases between them. The CDR3 spans 13 residues. The CDR3 loop reads CASSPTSTDTQYF. The CDR3 bases are TGTGCCAGCAGTCCCACTAGCACAGATACGCAGTATTTT.

The chain links TRBV7-6 to TRBJ2-7; a weak D match, TRBD1 (5 bases). V gave up 5 bases and J gave up 1 base, with 12 bases separating them. This CDR3 has 14 amino acids. The germline gives CDR1 SGHVS, CDR2 FNYEAQ. CDR3 region: CASSLQDMSYEQYF. For the CDR3, the DNA is TGTGCCAGCAGCCTCCAGGACATGTCCTACGAGCAGTACTTC.

V is TRBV27 and J is TRBJ2-7; 9 bases align to TRBD1. V lost 6 bases and J lost 4; bases outside the gene matches: 10. Germline V lookup: CDR1 MNHEY, CDR2 SMNVEV (reference sequence). The CDR3 length is 15 residues. The CDR3 DNA sequence: TGTGCCAGCAGGACTTCCGGGACAGGGAAATACGAGCAGTACTTC. It specifies CASRTSGTGKYEQYF.

This clone was seen only a few times. This chain links TRBV3-1 (or the pseudogene TRBV3-2) with TRBJ1-6, with D perhaps matching TRBD1 (6 bases). This CDR3 has 15 amino acids. Germline V gene lookup returns CDR1 LGHDT and CDR2 YNNKEL (reference sequence). V was cut by 1 base and J by 10 bases, with 14 bases left in between. The DNA for the CDR3 is TGTGCCAGCAGCCAAGCGGAGACAGGTGGATCACCCCTCCACTTT. It encodes CASSQAETGGSPLHF.

The V call is TRBV5-1, the J call TRBJ1-1; 7 bases line up with TRBD1. V lost 1 base, J lost 4 bases, and 7 bases stayed unmatched. CDR1 is SGHRS and CDR2 is YFSETQ in the germline V gene. The CDR3 spans 15 residues. The CDR3 protein is CASSLSRGRFTEAFF. The CDR3, as DNA: TGCGCCAGCAGCTTGTCTAGGGGGCGTTTCACTGAAGCTTTCTTT.

V usage is TRBV25-1 and J usage is TRBJ2-7, with 7 bases aligning to TRBD2. The germline V gene has CDR1 MGHDK and CDR2 SYGVNS. V lost 7 bases to trimming and J lost 7 bases; unmatched junction nucleotides: 10. The CDR3 loop spans 13 amino acids. CDR3 nucleotides: TGTGCCAGCACTCCCCCGGGAGGCGGGGAGCAGTACTTC. It is translated as CASTPPGGGEQYF.

This chain links TRBV19 with TRBJ1-5, with D unresolved. The CDR3 totals 14 residues. The V end lost 2 bases, the J end lost 4 bases, and 9 bases lay between the germline ends. Germline values: CDR1 LNHDA, CDR2 SQIVND (reference sequence). The CDR3 DNA follows: TGTGCCAGTAGTATATCCCCAGATAATCAGCCCCAGCATTTT. Translated: CASSISPDNQPQHF.

The chain is built from TRBV5-1 and TRBJ1-1; no firm D call. V dropped 0 bases and J dropped 1 base, with 4 bases sitting between them. Germline V gives CDR1 SGHRS, CDR2 YFSETQ. The CDR3 totals 13 residues. Written as DNA, the CDR3 is TGCGCCAGCAGCTTGGAAGCGAACACTGAAGCTTTCTTT. Its translation is CASSLEANTEAFF.

This clone was found a few times. J is TRBJ1-1 and V is TRBV6-6; D might be TRBD1 (6 bases). Looked up from germline, CDR1 is MNHNY and CDR2 is SVGAGI (reference sequence). The CDR3 loop spans 14 amino acids. V was clipped by 6 bases and J by 2 bases, with 13 bases between them. The CDR3 here is CASRKGVLNTEAFF. The DNA of the CDR3 is TGTGCCAGCAGGAAGGGGGTCCTAAACACTGAAGCTTTCTTT.

This rearrangement joins TRBV18 to TRBJ1-3, with D possibly being TRBD1 (5 bases). Germline V CDR1 and CDR2: KGHSH, LQKENI. V gave up 3 bases and J gave up 2 bases, with 11 bases separating them. The CDR3 is 15 amino acids. The DNA for the CDR3 is TGTGCCAGCTCACCGGGCGGGGACCCTGGAAACACCATATATTTT. Protein: CASSPGGDPGNTIYF.

This sequence joins TRBV7-9 and TRBJ2-2; possible D gene TRBD2, 7 bases. The V end lost 1 base, the J end lost 7 bases, and 13 bases lay between the germline ends. This CDR3 comprises 15 residues. Germline lookup yields CDR1 SEHNR and CDR2 FQNEAQ (reference sequence). The CDR3 protein is CASSLDGGLGGELFF. CDR3 DNA: TGTGCCAGCAGCTTAGACGGGGGGCTCGGCGGGGAGCTGTTTTTT.

This chain uses TRBV6-2 or TRBV6-3 with TRBJ1-5; the D gene is possibly TRBD1 (5 bases). The CDR3 is made up of 16 amino acids. The V and J ends lost 5 bases and 4 bases respectively, with 18 bases between them. Germline-derived CDR1 and CDR2 are MNHEY and SVGEGT. DNA for the CDR3: TGTGCCAGCAGTGATACTGCGGGACTGAGAAATCAGCCCCAGCATTTT. Amino acids: CASSDTAGLRNQPQHF.

The rearrangement joins TRBV19 to TRBJ1-6, with D uncertain. The CDR3 sequence is 14 residues long. Germline assignment: CDR1 LNHDA and CDR2 SQIVND (reference sequence). The V gene lost 4 bases and the J gene lost 0 bases, with 4 bases spanning the gap. The DNA for the CDR3 is TGTGCCAGTAGTACGAGCTCCTATAATTCACCCCTCCACTTT. It is translated as CASSTSSYNSPLHF.

This clone was detected once. The J gene is TRBJ2-3, the V gene TRBV6-2 or TRBV6-3; 11 nucleotides line up with TRBD2. The CDR3 runs to 17 residues. Unmatched junction bases numbered 7, after V lost 5 bases and J lost 0 bases. Germline CDR1 is MNHEY and CDR2 is SVGEGT. CDR3 DNA sequence: TGTGCCAGCAGTATAGCGGGGGGGTTTCCTAGCACAGATACGCAGTATTTT. It codes for CASSIAGGFPSTDTQYF.

The chain combines TRBV6-2 or TRBV6-3 with TRBJ2-3; TRBD2 is a possible D gene (6 bases). The CDR3 totals 17 residues. CDR1 MNHEY and CDR2 SVGEGT come from the germline V gene. V was pared by 5 bases and J by 2 bases, with 20 bases between. The CDR3 region has the DNA TGTGCCAGCAGTCCCAATAGCGGAGCCACCACCACAGATACGCAGTATTTT. Its protein is CASSPNSGATTTDTQYF.

The chain carries TRBV18 and TRBJ2-1; 9 positions agree with TRBD1. This CDR3 is built from 18 residues. The ends lost 2 bases at V and 3 bases at J; junction bases unmatched: 11. CDR1 is KGHSH, CDR2 LQKENI, per germline. In DNA, the CDR3 is TGTGCCAGCTCACCAGGGCGCACAGGGGGCGAGGGCTACAATGAGCAGTTCTTC. It codes for CASSPGRTGGEGYNEQFF.

This clone has just a few counts. This chain connects TRBV10-1 to TRBJ1-2; D call uncertain. The germline V gene encodes CDR1 WNHNN and CDR2 SYGVQD (reference sequence). The CDR3 has 13 amino acids. Trimming cost V 5 bases and J 2 bases, with 9 bases left between them. CDR3 sequence reads: CASSYDTNYGYTF. CDR3 nucleotides: TGCGCCAGCAGTTACGACACGAACTATGGCTACACCTTC.

The V gene is TRBV18, the J gene TRBJ2-7, with 7 bases lining up with TRBD1. The CDR3 contains 15 residues. V was clipped by 3 bases and J by 5 bases; unmatched bases: 10. Germline values: CDR1 KGHSH, CDR2 LQKENI. Here the CDR3 DNA reads TGTGCCAGCTCACCGGGACAGCAGAGGCCCGACGAGCAGTACTTC. Amino acids: CASSPGQQRPDEQYF.

The chain carries TRBV19 and TRBJ2-1, with 9 bases that match TRBD2. The CDR3 runs 15 residues. Germline loops: CDR1 LNHDA, CDR2 SQIVND (reference sequence). After removal of 3 bases from V and 8 bases from J, the junction contained 8 bases not matched to a gene. CDR3 sequence: CASSILREGPHEQFF. The CDR3 DNA follows: TGTGCCAGTAGTATTTTGCGGGAGGGCCCTCATGAGCAGTTCTTC.

The V and J genes are TRBV19 and TRBJ1-3, with 7 bases that match TRBD1. Germline CDR1 reads LNHDA; CDR2 reads SQIVND (reference sequence). The V segment lost 6 bases and the J segment 0 bases; nucleotides outside the gene matches: 11. The CDR3 loop spans 17 amino acids. The CDR3 DNA sequence: TGTGCCAGTAGCAGCCAGGGGGGCAGCAGCTCTGGAAACACCATATATTTT. This sequence encodes CASSSQGGSSSGNTIYF.

This clone was counted only a few times. V usage is TRBV4-3 and J usage is TRBJ1-2, with 8 positions matching TRBD1. After removal of 0 bases from V and 5 bases from J, the junction contained 5 bases not matched to a gene. The CDR3 is 15 residues long. Germline CDR1 and CDR2: LGHNA and YSLEER. CDR3 coding DNA: TGCGCCAGCAGCCAAGAAGGACAGGGAAAATATGGCTACACCTTC. Translating it yields CASSQEGQGKYGYTF.

The chain is built from TRBV4-1 and TRBJ2-7; 9 bases align to TRBD1. The CDR3 is made up of 16 amino acids. After removal of 1 base from V and 4 bases from J, the junction contained 8 bases not matched to a gene. Germline V CDR1 and CDR2: MGHRA, YSYEKL. CDR3 coding DNA: TGCGCCAGCAGCCAAGGGGGACAGGGTATTAGGTACGAGCAGTACTTC. It translates to CASSQGGQGIRYEQYF.

V and J are TRBV28 and TRBJ1-4; D may be TRBD1 (5 bases). This CDR3 has 14 amino acids. Germline values: CDR1 MDHEN, CDR2 SYDVKM. Between the trimmed V and J ends, which lost 7 bases and 2 bases, there was a span of 11 bases. CDR3 protein: CASTPGDTNEKLFF. CDR3 nucleotide sequence: TGTGCCAGCACCCCGGGGGACACTAATGAAAAACTGTTTTTT.

The chain employs TRBV20-1 and TRBJ1-2; 9 nucleotides agree with TRBD1. In germline, CDR1 is DFQATT, CDR2 SNEGSKA (reference sequence). The ends lost 3 bases at V and 8 bases at J; junction bases unmatched: 10. CDR3 length: 14 residues. CDR3 bases: TGCAGTGCTAGTGTACAGGGGGCGCCAAGAGGCTACACCTTC. Protein product: CSASVQGAPRGYTF.